This T cell receptor beta chain was obtained from a study of blood T cell repertoires in COVID-19 (dated by TCRdb to about 2020). In the study overall: Collaborator samples came from the United States, Italy and Spain and covered acute and convalescent phases of COVID-19. The material from the prospective study consisted of cDNA or gDNA derived from T cells, B-cell-depleted T cells, or PBMCs. Subjects who had been exposed to COVID-19, were actively infected with it, or had recovered from it provided the deeply sampled blood TCRbeta repertoires that made up the dataset. The repertoires were released in a freely available public database meant as a resource for research on the immune response to SARS-CoV-2. Samples came from the ongoing ImmuneRACE study (first 160 participants) plus 1,254 subjects from 6 global collaborators. The sample metadata nearly always contained a de-identified subject ID, COVID-19 status, age in years and sex. HLA class I and class II types, where available, came from metadata supplied by the sample provider rather than from assay-based typing. Paper-wide results and their limitations: Clinical and demographic metadata were provided uncurated, with the amount varying by source and participant.

TCRbeta CDR3 regions were amplified from genomic DNA using the immunoSEQ Assay, a bias-controlled multiplex PCR. As for the authors' bioinformatics: Within the assay, amplification of reference gene primers was used to estimate how many nucleated cells each sample contained. To quantify the absolute abundance of each unique TCRbeta CDR3 rearrangement, sequence reads were collapsed and filtered. For each sample, productive Simpson clonality was calculated as the square root of Simpson's diversity index over productive rearrangements. The clones in this table, taken by TCRdb from immuneACCESS, are in-frame only. Not every clone is retained; where verified, under half of the shortfall comes from an unresolved V gene, and the cause of the rest is unknown. V and J calls and clone size are as listed in that table; D and trimming were resolved from the DNA. This sample comprises about 360,000 clones, 88% of them detected only once. Clones ranked in the top ten supply approximately 2.1% of the sample.

Of note for this clone: Which antigen it targets is not known. Base qualities are not recorded, but no much larger clone differs from it by a single base.

Enrolling through a virtual design, the prospective study's participants ranged in age from roughly 18 to 100 years and lived across about two dozen United States geographic areas. In the prospective study, cohorts were assigned on the basis of participant-reported clinical history obtained from a screening survey and a study questionnaire. Mobile phlebotomists in the prospective study collected whole blood, serum and a nasopharyngeal or oropharyngeal swab from every participant. Over a roughly 2-month period, participants in the prospective study had the option of providing additional blood draws and questionnaires. Before DNA extraction, blood samples from the prospective study were shipped at room temperature or frozen. The source is a woman in her thirties or forties with acute COVID-19. Sequenced material: PBMCs or T cells enriched from blood (not recorded which).

Here the CDR3 is given as CASSLDRGGPRYGYTF. The DNA sequence is given as TGTGCCAGCAGCTTAGACAGGGGGGGACCGAGATATGGCTACACCTTC. The rearranged chain carries TRBV7-9 and TRBJ1-2; the junction holds 8 bases that match TRBD1. The germline V gene (reference sequence) gives CDR1 as SEHNR and CDR2 as FQNEAQ. The germline V and J ends show losses of 1 base and 5 bases respectively, and no gene match explains 9 bases of the junction. The CDR3 has 16 amino acids, counting the end cysteine and phenylalanine. The CDR3 DNA has 48 bases and is translated from base 1.